This T cell receptor (beta chain) was obtained from a study of vaccination effects on CD4 cells after COVID-19. Study overall: The median interval between the second dose and post-vaccine sampling was 72 days. Points from the study as a whole: At late timepoints after vaccination, vaccine- and infection-induced clones shrank markedly.

Clones were read by immunoSEQ multiplex PCR, and TCRdb kept only the in-frame ones, dropping some. This sample has about 81,000 clones; 60% to 85% occur once, and the top ten carry more than 0.85%. Sequencing followed a ViraFEST assay step that expanded antigen-specific CD4+ T cells with viral peptide pools. It was after approximately 11 days of culture that CD4+ T cells were isolated. Participants got two doses of BNT162b2 or mRNA-1273 vaccine. PBMC were cultured at around 2 million per well with 10 IU/ml IL-2 and 10 ug/ml peptides. Researchers swapped half the medium for IL-2 medium on both days 3 and 7. Germline V gives CDR1 KGHDR, CDR2 SFDVKD. J was trimmed by 1 base and V by 3 bases; bases with no gene match: 3. The CDR3 sequence is 16 residues long. For this clone: Its antigen is currently unknown.

J is TRBJ2-4 and V is TRBV24-1; 9 bases match TRBD1. This TCR was sampled from a human donor who received a COVID-19 vaccine. The sample was CD4+ T cells from PBMCs cultured with HCoV-OC43 spike peptides, taken after COVID-19 vaccination. Regarding subset: HCoV-OC43 spike overlapping peptide pool stimulation. The CDR3 protein is CATSDSGTGAKNIQYF. CDR3 nucleotide sequence: TGTGCCACCAGTGATAGCGGGACAGGGGCCAAAAACATTCAGTACTTC.